This is a list of T cell receptor beta chains from one sample in a study of human T cells and chemical hapten exposure. TCRdb reprocessed the RACE reads with MiXCR, giving one entry per CDR3 protein. The sample includes about 290,000 distinct CDR3 sequences, approximately 8% seen only once; the top ten take more than 0.95%. This sample comprised whole blood, obtained in connection with sensitization to the hapten diphenylcyclopropenone (DPC). Every receptor here comes from a man younger than 35 with alopecia areata. Some clones in this sample may be carry-over from other donors' samples. Each CDR3 is given with its conserved first and last residue. A D gene is named only where the DNA matches it firmly. Part of the rows lack a size; the others show once, few, many or a class for expanded clones.

v_gene	abundance	len	j_gene	d_gene	CDR3aa	CDR3nt
TRBV3-1	many	14	TRBJ1-2	NA	CASSPRSVSYGYTF	TGTGCCAGCAGCCCTCGGTCCGTGTCCTATGGCTACACCTTC
TRBV3-1	NA	16	TRBJ1-6	NA	CASSQAQSSYNSPLHF	TGTGCCAGCAGCCAAGCCCAGAGCTCCTATAATTCACCCCTCCACTTT
TRBV7-9	many	14	TRBJ2-4	NA	CASSLLLAKNIQYF	TGTGCCAGCAGCTTACTGCTAGCCAAAAACATTCAGTACTTC
TRBV20-1	few	12	TRBJ2-1	NA	CSARRGDYEQFF	TGCAGTGCTAGAAGGGGGGACTATGAGCAGTTCTTC
TRBV5-4	many	15	TRBJ2-1	TRBD1	CASSFSGTAYNEQFF	TGTGCCAGCAGCTTTTCCGGGACAGCCTACAATGAGCAGTTCTTC
TRBV20-1	many	12	TRBJ2-1	NA	CSAPSSYNEQFF	TGCAGTGCCCCAAGTTCCTACAATGAGCAGTTCTTC
TRBV3-1	NA	14	TRBJ1-6	NA	CASSPTEESSPLHF	TGTGCCAGCAGCCCGACAGAAGAGAGTTCACCCCTCCACTTT
TRBV12-3/TRBV12-4	NA	13	TRBJ1-6	NA	CASRPDPSTPLHF	TGTGCCAGCAGACCGGACCCGAGTACACCCCTCCACTTT
TRBV7-3	NA	15	TRBJ2-3	NA	CASSLTGVLTDTQYF	TGTGCCAGCAGCTTAACAGGGGTCCTCACAGATACGCAGTATTTT
TRBV11-1	few	12	TRBJ2-3	NA	CASSLGEDTQYF	TGTGCCAGCAGCTTAGGGGAGGATACGCAGTATTTT
TRBV24-1	few	15	TRBJ2-1	NA	CATSGARTRYNEQFF	TGTGCCACCAGTGGTGCACGTACACGGTACAATGAGCAGTTCTTC
TRBV12-3/TRBV12-4	few	14	TRBJ1-2	TRBD1	CASRPPGTGAGYTF	TGTGCCAGCAGGCCCCCCGGGACAGGGGCCGGCTACACCTTC
TRBV4-2	few	16	TRBJ2-3	NA	CASSQEGQLGTDTQYF	TGTGCCAGCAGCCAAGAGGGGCAACTGGGCACAGATACGCAGTATTTT
TRBV28	many	14	TRBJ1-6	NA	CASRLDSVNSPLHF	TGTGCCAGCAGGTTAGACAGCGTTAATTCACCCCTCCACTTT
TRBV29-1	NA	15	TRBJ1-2	NA	CSVGPSQPTNYGYTF	TGCAGCGTGGGGCCCAGCCAGCCTACTAACTATGGCTACACCTTC
TRBV11-2	many	13	TRBJ1-1	NA	CASSSRGGTEAFF	TGTGCCAGCAGCTCCCGTGGGGGCACTGAAGCTTTCTTT
TRBV20-1	NA	11	TRBJ1-1	NA	CRGNAGTEAFF	TGCAGGGGAAATGCCGGGACTGAAGCTTTCTTT
TRBV29-1	many	10	TRBJ2-1	NA	CSVGSNEQFF	TGCAGCGTTGGAAGTAATGAGCAGTTCTTC
TRBV28	many	14	TRBJ2-1	NA	CASSVRGSNNEQFF	TGTGCCAGCAGCGTTAGGGGATCGAACAATGAGCAGTTCTTC
TRBV2	NA	17	TRBJ2-6	NA	CASSTGRKSSGANVLTF	TGTGCCAGCAGTACAGGGAGGAAGTCGTCTGGGGCCAACGTCCTGACTTTC
TRBV7-6	few	16	TRBJ2-5	TRBD2	CASSLGGLGDKRTQYF	TGTGCCAGCAGCTTAGGGGGACTAGGGGACAAGAGAACCCAGTACTTC
TRBV18	few	16	TRBJ1-1	TRBD1	CASSGQGGLGNTEAFF	TGTGCCAGCTCCGGACAGGGAGGGTTGGGTAACACTGAAGCTTTCTTT
TRBV7-2	few	14	TRBJ2-5	NA	CASSSIHSQETQYF	TGTGCCAGCAGCTCTATACACTCTCAAGAGACCCAGTACTTC
TRBV7-2	NA	16	TRBJ2-2	TRBD1	CASRSPGQGIAGELFF	TGTGCCAGCAGGTCCCCGGGACAGGGTATAGCCGGGGAGCTGTTTTTT
TRBV5-1	few	16	TRBJ2-1	TRBD1	CASGGTGTFSYNEQFF	TGCGCCAGCGGAGGGACAGGGACTTTCTCCTACAATGAGCAGTTCTTC
TRBV12-3/TRBV12-4	NA	16	TRBJ2-2	NA	CASSLGRLENTGELFF	TGTGCCAGCAGTTTAGGGCGGCTGGAGAACACCGGGGAGCTGTTTTTT
TRBV3-1	many	16	TRBJ1-4	NA	CASSQDLEATNEKLFF	TGTGCCAGCAGCCAAGATCTAGAGGCAACTAATGAAAAACTGTTTTTT